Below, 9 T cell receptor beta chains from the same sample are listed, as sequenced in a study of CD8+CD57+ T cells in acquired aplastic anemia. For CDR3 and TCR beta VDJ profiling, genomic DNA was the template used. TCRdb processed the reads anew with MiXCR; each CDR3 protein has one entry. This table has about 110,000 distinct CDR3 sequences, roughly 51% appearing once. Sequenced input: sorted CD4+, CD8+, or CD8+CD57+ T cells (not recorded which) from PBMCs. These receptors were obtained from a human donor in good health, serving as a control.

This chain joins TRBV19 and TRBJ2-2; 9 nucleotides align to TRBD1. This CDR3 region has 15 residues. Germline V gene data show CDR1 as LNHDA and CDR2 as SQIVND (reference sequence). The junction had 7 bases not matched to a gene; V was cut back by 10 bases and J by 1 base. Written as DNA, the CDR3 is TGTGCCACCTCACCGGGACAGGGGAACACCGGGGAGCTGTTTTTT. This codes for CATSPGQGNTGELFF. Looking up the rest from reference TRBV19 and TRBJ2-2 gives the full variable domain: DGGITQSPKYLFRKEGQNVTLSCEQNLNHDAMYWYRQDPGQGLRLIYYSQIVNDFQKGDIAEGYSVSREKKESFPLTVTSAQKNPTAFYLCATSPGQGNTGELFFGEGSRLTVL.

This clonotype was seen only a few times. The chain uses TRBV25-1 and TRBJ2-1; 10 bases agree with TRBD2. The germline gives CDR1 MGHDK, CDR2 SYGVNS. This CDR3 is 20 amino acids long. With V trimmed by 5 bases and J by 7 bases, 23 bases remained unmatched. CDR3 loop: CASSYMGPSRAGGQLNEQFF. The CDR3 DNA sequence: TGTGCCAGCAGTTACATGGGGCCGAGTAGAGCGGGGGGGCAGTTAAATGAGCAGTTCTTC.

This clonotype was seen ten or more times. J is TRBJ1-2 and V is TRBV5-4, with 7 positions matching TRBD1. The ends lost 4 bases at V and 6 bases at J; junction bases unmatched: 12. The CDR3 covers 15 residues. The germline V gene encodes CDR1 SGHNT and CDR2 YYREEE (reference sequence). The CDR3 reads CASSKQGQIKDGYTF. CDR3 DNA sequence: TGTGCCAGCAGCAAACAGGGACAGATTAAAGATGGCTACACCTTC.

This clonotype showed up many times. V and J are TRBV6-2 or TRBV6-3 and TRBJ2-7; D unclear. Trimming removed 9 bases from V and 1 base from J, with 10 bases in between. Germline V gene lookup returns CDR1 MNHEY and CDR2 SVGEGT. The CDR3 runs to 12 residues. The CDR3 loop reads CASAGSSYEQYF. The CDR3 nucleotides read TGTGCCAGTGCAGGTTCTTCCTACGAGCAGTACTTC.

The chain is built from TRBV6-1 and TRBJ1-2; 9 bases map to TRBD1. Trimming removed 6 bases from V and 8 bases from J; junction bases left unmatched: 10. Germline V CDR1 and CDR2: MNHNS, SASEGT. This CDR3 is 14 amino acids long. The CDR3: CASRDPQGAWGYTF. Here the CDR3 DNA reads TGTGCCAGCAGGGACCCACAGGGGGCTTGGGGCTACACCTTC.

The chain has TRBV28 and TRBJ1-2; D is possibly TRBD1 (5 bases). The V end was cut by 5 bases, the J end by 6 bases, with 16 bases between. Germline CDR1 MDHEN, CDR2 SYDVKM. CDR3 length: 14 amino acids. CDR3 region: CASSTSGTKNGYTF. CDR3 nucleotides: TGTGCCAGCAGTACCTCCGGGACGAAAAATGGCTACACCTTC.

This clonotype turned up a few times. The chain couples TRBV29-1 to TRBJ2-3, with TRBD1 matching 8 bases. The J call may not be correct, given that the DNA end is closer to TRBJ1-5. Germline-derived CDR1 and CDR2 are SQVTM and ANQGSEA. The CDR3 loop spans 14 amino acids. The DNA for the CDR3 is TGCAGCGTTACCACAGGGGGAATGGCAGATACGCAGCATTTT. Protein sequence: CSVTTGGMADTQHF.

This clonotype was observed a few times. CDR3: CASSTPRQGQTQYF. As DNA, the CDR3 is TGTGCCAGCAGCACACCAAGACAGGGGCAGACCCAGTACTTC. The chain joins TRBV11-2 to TRBJ2-5; 8 bases are shared with TRBD1. The CDR3 totals 14 residues. Germline values: CDR1 SGHAT, CDR2 FQNNGV. V was clipped by 5 bases and J by 6 bases; unmatched bases: 8.

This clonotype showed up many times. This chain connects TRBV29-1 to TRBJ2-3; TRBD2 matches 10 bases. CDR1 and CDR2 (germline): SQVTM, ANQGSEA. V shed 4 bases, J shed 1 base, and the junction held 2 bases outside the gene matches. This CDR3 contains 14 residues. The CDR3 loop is CSVVTSGGTDTQYF. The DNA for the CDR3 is TGCAGCGTTGTAACTAGCGGGGGCACAGATACGCAGTATTTT.